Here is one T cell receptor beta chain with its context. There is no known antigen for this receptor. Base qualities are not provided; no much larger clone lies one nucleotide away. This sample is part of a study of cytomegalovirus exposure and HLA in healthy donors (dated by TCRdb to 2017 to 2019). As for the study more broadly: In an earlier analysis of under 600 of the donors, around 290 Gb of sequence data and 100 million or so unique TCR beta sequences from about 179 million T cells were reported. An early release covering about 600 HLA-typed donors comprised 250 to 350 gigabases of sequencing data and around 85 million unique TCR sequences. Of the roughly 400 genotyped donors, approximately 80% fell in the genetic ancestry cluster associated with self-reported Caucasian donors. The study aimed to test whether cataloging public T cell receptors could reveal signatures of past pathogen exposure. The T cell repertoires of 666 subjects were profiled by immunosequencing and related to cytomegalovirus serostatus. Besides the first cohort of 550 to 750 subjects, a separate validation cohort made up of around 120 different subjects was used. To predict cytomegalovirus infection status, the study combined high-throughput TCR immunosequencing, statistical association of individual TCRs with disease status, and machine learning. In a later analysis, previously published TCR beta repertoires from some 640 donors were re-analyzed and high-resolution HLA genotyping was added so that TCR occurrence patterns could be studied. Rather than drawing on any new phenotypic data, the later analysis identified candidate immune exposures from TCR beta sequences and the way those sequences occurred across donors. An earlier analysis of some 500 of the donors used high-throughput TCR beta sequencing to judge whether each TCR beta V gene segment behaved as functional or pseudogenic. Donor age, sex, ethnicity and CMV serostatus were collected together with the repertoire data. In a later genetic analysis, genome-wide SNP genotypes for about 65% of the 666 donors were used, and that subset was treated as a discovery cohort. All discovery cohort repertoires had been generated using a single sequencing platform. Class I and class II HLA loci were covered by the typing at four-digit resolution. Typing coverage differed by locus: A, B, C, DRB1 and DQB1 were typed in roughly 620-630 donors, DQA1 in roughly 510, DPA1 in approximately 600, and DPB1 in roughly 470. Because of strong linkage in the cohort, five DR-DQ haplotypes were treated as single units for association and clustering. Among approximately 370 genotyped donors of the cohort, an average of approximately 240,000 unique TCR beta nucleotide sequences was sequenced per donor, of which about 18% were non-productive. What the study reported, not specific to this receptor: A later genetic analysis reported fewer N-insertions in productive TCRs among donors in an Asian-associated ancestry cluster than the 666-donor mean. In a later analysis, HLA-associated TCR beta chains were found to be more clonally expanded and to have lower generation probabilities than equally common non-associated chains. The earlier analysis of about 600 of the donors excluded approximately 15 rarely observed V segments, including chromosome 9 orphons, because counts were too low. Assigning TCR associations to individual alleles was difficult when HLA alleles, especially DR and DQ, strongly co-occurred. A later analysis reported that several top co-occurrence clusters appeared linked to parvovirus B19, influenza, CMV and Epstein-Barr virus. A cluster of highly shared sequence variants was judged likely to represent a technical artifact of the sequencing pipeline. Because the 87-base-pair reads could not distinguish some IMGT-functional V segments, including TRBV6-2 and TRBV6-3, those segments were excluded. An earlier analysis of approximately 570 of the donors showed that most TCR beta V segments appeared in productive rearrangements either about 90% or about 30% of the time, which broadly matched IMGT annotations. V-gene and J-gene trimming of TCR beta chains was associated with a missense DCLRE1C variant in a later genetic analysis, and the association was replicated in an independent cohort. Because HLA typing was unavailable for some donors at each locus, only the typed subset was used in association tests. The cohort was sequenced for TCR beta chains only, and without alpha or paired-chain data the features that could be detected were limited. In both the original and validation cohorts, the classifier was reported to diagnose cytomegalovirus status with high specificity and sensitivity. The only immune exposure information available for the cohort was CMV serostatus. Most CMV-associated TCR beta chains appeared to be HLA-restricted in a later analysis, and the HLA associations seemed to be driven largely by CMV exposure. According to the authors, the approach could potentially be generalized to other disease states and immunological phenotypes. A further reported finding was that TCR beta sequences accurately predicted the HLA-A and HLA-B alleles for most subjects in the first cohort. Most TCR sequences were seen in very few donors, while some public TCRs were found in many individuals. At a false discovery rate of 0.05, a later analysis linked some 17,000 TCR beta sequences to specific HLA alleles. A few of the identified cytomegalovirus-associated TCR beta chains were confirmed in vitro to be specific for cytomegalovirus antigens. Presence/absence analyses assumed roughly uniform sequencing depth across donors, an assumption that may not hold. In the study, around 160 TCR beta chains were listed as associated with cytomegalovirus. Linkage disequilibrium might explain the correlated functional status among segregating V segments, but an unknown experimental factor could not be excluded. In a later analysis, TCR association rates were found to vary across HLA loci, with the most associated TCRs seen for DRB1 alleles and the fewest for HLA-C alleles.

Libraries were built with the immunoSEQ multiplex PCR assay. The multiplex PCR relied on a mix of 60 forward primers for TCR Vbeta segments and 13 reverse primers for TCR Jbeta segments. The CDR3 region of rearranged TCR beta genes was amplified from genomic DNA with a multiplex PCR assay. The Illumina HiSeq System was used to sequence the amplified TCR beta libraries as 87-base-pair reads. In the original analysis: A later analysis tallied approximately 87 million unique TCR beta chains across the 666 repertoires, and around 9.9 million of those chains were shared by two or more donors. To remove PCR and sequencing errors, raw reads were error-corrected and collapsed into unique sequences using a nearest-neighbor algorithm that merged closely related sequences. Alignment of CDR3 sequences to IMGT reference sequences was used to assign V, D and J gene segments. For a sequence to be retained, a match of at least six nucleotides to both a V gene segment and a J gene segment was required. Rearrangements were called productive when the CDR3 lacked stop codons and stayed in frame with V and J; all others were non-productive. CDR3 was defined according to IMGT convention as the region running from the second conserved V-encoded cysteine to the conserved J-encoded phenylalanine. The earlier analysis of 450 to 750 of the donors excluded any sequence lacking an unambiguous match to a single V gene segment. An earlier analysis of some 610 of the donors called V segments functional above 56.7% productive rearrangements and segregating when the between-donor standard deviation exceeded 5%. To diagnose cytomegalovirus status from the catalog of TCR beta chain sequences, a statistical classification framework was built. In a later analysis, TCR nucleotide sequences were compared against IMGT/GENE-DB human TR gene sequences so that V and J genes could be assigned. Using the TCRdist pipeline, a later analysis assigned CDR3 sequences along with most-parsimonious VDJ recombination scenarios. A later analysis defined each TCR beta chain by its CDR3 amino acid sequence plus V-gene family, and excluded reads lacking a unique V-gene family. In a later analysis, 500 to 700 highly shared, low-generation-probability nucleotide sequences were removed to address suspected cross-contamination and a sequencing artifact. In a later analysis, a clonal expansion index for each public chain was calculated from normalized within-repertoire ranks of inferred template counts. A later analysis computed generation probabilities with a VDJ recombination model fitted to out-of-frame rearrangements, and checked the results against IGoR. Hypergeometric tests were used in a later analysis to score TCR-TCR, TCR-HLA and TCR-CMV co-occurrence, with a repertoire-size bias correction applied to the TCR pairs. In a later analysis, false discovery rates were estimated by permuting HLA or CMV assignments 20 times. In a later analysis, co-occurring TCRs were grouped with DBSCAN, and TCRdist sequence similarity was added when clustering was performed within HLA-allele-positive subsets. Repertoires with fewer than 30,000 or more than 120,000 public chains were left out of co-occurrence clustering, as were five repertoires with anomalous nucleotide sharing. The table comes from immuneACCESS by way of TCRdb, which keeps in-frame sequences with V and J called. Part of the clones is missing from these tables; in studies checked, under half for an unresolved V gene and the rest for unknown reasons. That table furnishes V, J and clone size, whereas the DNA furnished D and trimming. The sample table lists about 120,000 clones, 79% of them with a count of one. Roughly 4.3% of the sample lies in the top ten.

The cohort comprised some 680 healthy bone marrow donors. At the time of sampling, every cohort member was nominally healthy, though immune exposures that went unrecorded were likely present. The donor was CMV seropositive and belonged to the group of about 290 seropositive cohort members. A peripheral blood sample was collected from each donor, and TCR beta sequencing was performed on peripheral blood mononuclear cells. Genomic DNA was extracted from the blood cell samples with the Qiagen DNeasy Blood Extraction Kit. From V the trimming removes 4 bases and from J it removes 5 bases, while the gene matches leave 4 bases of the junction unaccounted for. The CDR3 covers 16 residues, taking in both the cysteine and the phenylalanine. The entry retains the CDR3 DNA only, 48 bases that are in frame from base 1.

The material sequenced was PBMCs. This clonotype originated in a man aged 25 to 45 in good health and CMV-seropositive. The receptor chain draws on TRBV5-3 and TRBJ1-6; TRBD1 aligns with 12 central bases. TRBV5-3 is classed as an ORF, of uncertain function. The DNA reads TGTGCCAGAAGCAGGGGACAGGGGGCAGATAATTCACCCCTCCACTTT. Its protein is CARSRGQGADNSPLHF.